The 17 T cell receptor beta chains given below trace back to one sample, sequenced in a study of spatial heterogeneity in lung cancer. MiXCR, applied by TCRdb to the 5' RACE reads, yields one record per CDR3 protein. The sample contains 110,000 or so distinct CDR3 sequences, approximately 11% of which appear only once. The time point is: blood at routine non-recurrence follow-up after resection. The input for sequencing was PBMCs, taken at follow-up. The receptors here all came from a female donor with early-stage non-small cell lung cancer.

The chain combines TRBV12-3 or TRBV12-4 with TRBJ2-3, with D possibly matching TRBD1 (6 bases). The V end was cut by 2 bases, the J end by 3 bases, with 15 bases between. This CDR3 has 16 amino acids. The CDR3 DNA reads TGTGCCAGCAGTTTATTAGGGGGAGTAACGACAGATACGCAGTATTTT. Protein sequence: CASSLLGGVTTDTQYF.

There are a few counts of this clonotype. The J gene is TRBJ2-5, the V gene TRBV7-9; D is uncertain. CDR3 length: 15 amino acids. Germline values: CDR1 SEHNR, CDR2 FQNEAQ (reference sequence). V was cut by 1 base and J by 2 bases, with 11 bases left in between. In DNA form, the CDR3 reads TGTGCCAGCAGCTTAGGCCAGATAGAACAAGAGACCCAGTACTTC. Amino acid sequence: CASSLGQIEQETQYF. Based on the CDR3 plus reference TRBV7-9 and TRBJ2-5, the full variable domain is DTGVSQNPRHKITKRGQNVTFRCDPISEHNRLYWYRQTLGQGPEFLTYFQNEAQLEKSRLLSDRFSAERPKGSFSTLEIQRTEQGDSAMYLCASSLGQIEQETQYFGPGTRLLVL.

The V call is TRBV10-3, the J call TRBJ2-7; 14 bases are a match to TRBD2. Germline V gene lookup returns CDR1 ENHRY and CDR2 SYGVKD. V lost 6 bases and J lost 1; bases outside the gene matches: 14. This CDR3 spans 19 amino acids. The CDR3: CAISGNPGLAGVLSYEQYF. The CDR3 DNA is TGTGCCATCAGCGGAAACCCGGGACTAGCGGGAGTTTTATCCTACGAGCAGTACTTC.

This chain uses TRBV27 with TRBJ2-5, with TRBD1 matching over 7 bases. Germline V CDR1 and CDR2: MNHEY, SMNVEV (reference sequence). The V gene end was trimmed by 6 bases and the J gene end by 10 bases; junction bases not matched to a gene: 20. CDR3 length: 16 amino acids. The chain's CDR3 is CASSPDRAPTIRNQYF. Written as DNA, the CDR3 is TGTGCCAGCAGCCCCGACAGGGCCCCTACCATAAGGAACCAGTACTTC.

The CDR3 reads CAALDRRNTEAFF. DNA for the CDR3: TGTGCCGCACTAGACAGGAGGAACACTGAAGCTTTCTTT. The chain has TRBV7-9 and TRBJ1-1; perhaps TRBD1 as D (6 bases). The germline V gene encodes CDR1 SEHNR and CDR2 FQNEAQ (reference sequence). V lost 11 bases and J lost 1, with 14 bases in between. The length of the CDR3 is 13 residues. The complete variable domain, with remaining parts taken from reference TRBV7-9 and TRBJ1-1, reads DTGVSQNPRHKITKRGQNVTFRCDPISEHNRLYWYRQTLGQGPEFLTYFQNEAQLEKSRLLSDRFSAERPKGSFSTLEIQRTEQGDSAMYLCAALDRRNTEAFFGQGTRLTVV.

This clonotype was seen more than once but under ten times. The CDR3 nucleotides read TGTGCCAGCAGTTCACCTCAAGTCTCCACCCTCCACTTT. Its translation is CASSSPQVSTLHF. The rearrangement links TRBV28 to TRBJ1-6; D remains unclear. The CDR3 is 13 residues long. V was shortened by 4 bases and J by 14 bases, with 15 bases between the two germline ends. Germline-derived CDR1 and CDR2 are MDHEN and SYDVKM.

The chain carries TRBV25-1 and TRBJ2-5, with D unresolved. Germline values: CDR1 MGHDK, CDR2 SYGVNS. CDR3 length equals 12 residues. V lost 8 bases and J lost 0, with 7 bases in between. CDR3 residues: CASRSYQETQYF. As DNA, the CDR3 is TGTGCCAGCCGATCGTACCAAGAGACCCAGTACTTC.

This clonotype was seen a handful of times. The chain combines TRBV28 with TRBJ2-1; 8 bases agree with TRBD2. Germline CDR1 is MDHEN and CDR2 is SYDVKM. The trim removed 5 bases at V and 3 bases at J, leaving 12 bases unmatched. The CDR3 extends over 17 amino acids. The CDR3 DNA sequence: TGTGCCAGCAGTCTATTATTAGCGGGGTTTGACTACAATGAGCAGTTCTTC. Amino acid sequence: CASSLLLAGFDYNEQFF.

This clonotype was observed a few times. The V gene is TRBV5-8, the J gene TRBJ2-3; TRBD1 or TRBD2 may be the D gene (5 bases each). Germline V gene sequence: CDR1 SGHTS, CDR2 YDEGEE. V lost 10 bases and J lost 4, with 22 bases in between. This CDR3 is 15 amino acids long. CDR3 sequence (DNA): TGTGCCTACCGTCCTCCCGAGGGGCTCGCAGATACGCAGTATTTT. Translating gives CAYRPPEGLADTQYF.

This clonotype was detected many times. V gene TRBV11-2 combines with J gene TRBJ2-7; no firm D call. Germline loops: CDR1 SGHAT, CDR2 FQNNGV. Trimming took 0 bases from V and 2 from J, leaving 8 bases between them. The CDR3 is 14 residues long. CDR3 sequence: CASSLEGGPYEQYV. DNA for the CDR3: TGTGCCAGCAGCTTAGAGGGCGGCCCCTACGAGCAGTACGTC.

This clonotype appeared a few times. The chain combines TRBV27 with TRBJ1-1; D ambiguous. The V gene's germline CDR1 is MNHEY and CDR2 SMNVEV (reference sequence). The CDR3 totals 14 residues. V dropped 0 bases and J dropped 6 bases, with 11 bases sitting between them. The chain's CDR3 is CASSLSVGVPEAFF. The CDR3, as DNA: TGTGCCAGCAGTTTATCGGTGGGAGTACCTGAAGCTTTCTTT.

The chain links TRBV2 to TRBJ2-7, with D uncertain. Germline loops: CDR1 SNHLY, CDR2 FYNNEI. V shed 6 bases and J shed 6 bases, with 12 bases lying between them. This CDR3 comprises 12 residues. CDR3 loop: CASRAFRVEQYV. The CDR3 region has the DNA TGTGCCAGCAGGGCCTTTAGGGTCGAGCAGTACGTC.

This clonotype has only a few counts. J is TRBJ1-2 and V is TRBV11-1, with D perhaps TRBD1 (5 bases). The length of the CDR3 is 14 residues. The V gene lost 3 bases and the J gene lost 4 bases, with 12 bases spanning the gap. Germline V CDR1 and CDR2: SGHAT, FQDESV (reference sequence). The CDR3 reads CASSFRRESYGYTF. CDR3 nucleotide sequence: TGTGCCAGCAGCTTTCGCAGGGAGTCCTATGGCTACACCTTC. Full variable domain (rest looked up from reference TRBV11-1 and TRBJ1-2): EAEVAQSPRYKITEKSQAVAFWCDPISGHATLYWYRQILGQGPELLVQFQDESVVDDSQLPKDRFSAERLKGVDSTLKIQPAELGDSAMYLCASSFRRESYGYTFGSGTRLTVV.

This clonotype was picked up a small number of times. The rearrangement joins TRBV10-3 to TRBJ2-1; D might be TRBD2 (7 bases). This CDR3 region has 17 residues. V was shortened by 6 bases and J by 0 bases, with 18 bases between the two germline ends. Germline values: CDR1 ENHRY, CDR2 SYGVKD. CDR3 sequence (DNA): TGTGCCATCAGCGTAGGGGGAGCGGGAAGCTCCTACAATGAGCAGTTCTTC. It yields the protein CAISVGGAGSSYNEQFF.

This clonotype was observed many times. This rearrangement joins TRBV2 to TRBJ1-1; D unresolved. The CDR3 has 13 amino acids. The germline V gene has CDR1 SNHLY and CDR2 FYNNEI. The ends were cut back, 3 bases at V and 7 bases at J, with 12 bases in the middle. The CDR3 DNA is TGTGCCAGCAGTGACCAGGTTTTGGATGAAGCTTTCTTT. Residues: CASSDQVLDEAFF.

The CDR3 DNA reads TGTGCCAGCCGTTCAGCGGGGGTTTACAATGAGCAGTTCTTC. Its protein is CASRSAGVYNEQFF. J is TRBJ2-1 and V is TRBV6-2 or TRBV6-3, with 8 bases lining up with TRBD2. V lost 8 bases to trimming and J lost 4 bases; unmatched junction nucleotides: 7. Germline CDR1 MNHEY, CDR2 SVGEGT. The CDR3 contains 14 residues.

The chain joins TRBV24-1 to TRBJ2-7; the D is unclear. The V gene lost 3 bases and the J gene lost 6 bases, with 11 bases spanning the gap. The CDR3 loop spans 13 amino acids. The V gene's germline CDR1 is KGHDR and CDR2 SFDVKD. The CDR3 DNA sequence: TGTGCCACCAGTGATCAACGGACCTCCGAGCAGTACTTC. Translation gives CATSDQRTSEQYF.